This note documents a single T cell receptor (beta chain) sequence. There is no known antigen for this receptor. Base qualities are not provided; no much larger clone lies one nucleotide away. The data were taken from a study of cytomegalovirus exposure and HLA in healthy donors (dated by TCRdb to the late 2010s). Broadly, across the study: In an earlier analysis of 587 of the donors, around 300 Gb of sequence data and roughly 100 million unique TCR beta sequences from about 179 million T cells were reported. An early release that covered approximately 600 HLA-typed donors contained approximately 300 gigabases of sequencing data and tens of millions of unique TCR sequences. Of the approximately 400 genotyped donors, about 80% fell in the genetic ancestry cluster associated with self-reported Caucasian donors. The study was designed to test whether signatures of past pathogen exposure could be identified by cataloging public T cell receptors. The T cell repertoires of some 700 subjects were profiled by immunosequencing and related to cytomegalovirus serostatus. In addition to the first cohort of roughly 670 subjects, a separate validation cohort of 100 to 150 different subjects was used. High-throughput TCR immunosequencing, statistical association of individual TCRs with disease status, and machine learning were combined to predict cytomegalovirus infection status. A later analysis re-examined previously published TCR beta repertoires from several hundred donors and added high-resolution HLA genotyping to investigate patterns of TCR occurrence. In the later analysis, no new phenotypic data were used to find candidate immune exposures; instead, reliance was placed on TCR beta sequences and their occurrence across donors. In an earlier analysis of 587 of the donors, high-throughput TCR beta sequencing was used to judge whether each TCR beta V gene segment behaved as functional or pseudogenic. Donor age, sex, ethnicity and CMV serostatus were compiled alongside the repertoire data. A later genetic analysis used genome-wide SNP genotypes for about 65% of the roughly 670 donors, treating that subset as a discovery cohort. Every discovery cohort repertoire had been produced on one sequencing platform. Class I and class II HLA loci were covered by the typing at four-digit resolution. The number of donors typed differed by locus, with 629-630 for A, B, C, DRB1 and DQB1, around 520 for DQA1, about 610 for DPA1, and some 440 for DPB1. Four or five DR-DQ haplotypes were handled as single units for association and clustering, since linkage in the cohort was strong. Among a few hundred genotyped donors of the cohort, an average of approximately 230,000 unique TCR beta nucleotide sequences were sequenced per donor, about a sixth of them non-productive.

From its cysteine to its phenylalanine, the CDR3 spans 14 amino acids. The retained sequence is limited to the CDR3, 42 bases, with the frame set at the first base. The V and J ends are trimmed by 4 bases and 2 bases, leaving 12 bases between them. CDR1 and CDR2, looked up from the germline V gene, are ENHRY and SYGVKD. The cohort comprised some 680 healthy bone marrow donors. At the time of sampling, all cohort members were nominally healthy, though unrecorded immune exposures were likely present. The donor tested CMV seropositive and was one of the 289 seropositive cohort members. A peripheral blood sample was provided by each donor, and peripheral blood mononuclear cells were used for TCR beta sequencing. The Qiagen DNeasy Blood Extraction Kit was used to extract genomic DNA from the blood cell samples. The research as a whole found: In a later analysis, several top co-occurrence clusters were reported to appear linked to parvovirus B19, influenza, CMV and Epstein-Barr virus. The earlier analysis of approximately 560 of the donors excluded over 15 rarely observed V segments, including chromosome 9 orphons, because counts were too low. Some IMGT-functional V segments, including TRBV6-2 and TRBV6-3, could not be told apart with the 87-base-pair reads, so those segments were excluded. V-gene and J-gene trimming of TCR beta chains was associated with a missense DCLRE1C variant in a later genetic analysis, and the association was replicated in an independent cohort. Broadly in line with IMGT annotations, most TCR beta V segments showed up in productive rearrangements about 87% or about 30% of the time in an earlier analysis of roughly 590 of the donors. Compared with equally common non-associated chains, HLA-associated TCR beta chains in a later analysis were more clonally expanded and had lower generation probabilities. At a false discovery rate of 0.05, a later analysis linked around 17,000 TCR beta sequences to specific HLA alleles. Most TCR sequences were observed very rarely across donors, whereas some public TCRs were present in many individuals. The sequencing pipeline was judged likely to have produced a cluster of highly shared sequence variants as a technical artifact. According to a later analysis, TCR association rates differed among HLA loci, with DRB1 alleles showing the most associated TCRs and HLA-C alleles showing the fewest. A further reported finding was that TCR beta sequences accurately predicted the HLA-A and HLA-B alleles for most subjects in the first cohort. According to a later genetic analysis, donors in an Asian-associated ancestry cluster had fewer N-insertions in productive TCRs than the roughly 660-donor mean. It was suggested by the authors that the approach could potentially be generalized to other disease states and immunological phenotypes. Sequencing depth was assumed to be roughly uniform across donors in the presence/absence analyses, though that assumption may not hold. The study gave a list of more than 150 TCR beta chains associated with cytomegalovirus. In vitro tests confirmed that three of the cytomegalovirus-associated TCR beta chains recognize cytomegalovirus antigens. Because HLA typing was unavailable for some donors at each locus, only the typed subset was used in association tests. The only immune exposure information available for the cohort was CMV serostatus. The classifier was reported to diagnose cytomegalovirus status with high specificity and sensitivity in both the original and validation cohorts. When HLA alleles, especially DR and DQ, strongly co-occurred, attributing TCR associations to individual alleles was difficult. Linkage disequilibrium might explain the correlated functional status among segregating V segments, but an unknown experimental factor could not be ruled out. This cohort had only TCR beta chains sequenced, and the lack of alpha or paired-chain data limited which features could be detected. Most CMV-associated TCR beta chains appeared to be HLA-restricted in a later analysis, and the HLA associations seemed to be driven largely by CMV exposure.

Library creation used the immunoSEQ multiplex PCR assay. A mixture of 60 forward primers for TCR Vbeta segments and 13 reverse primers for TCR Jbeta segments was used in the multiplex PCR. The CDR3 region of rearranged TCR beta genes was amplified from genomic DNA with a multiplex PCR assay. On the Illumina HiSeq System, the amplified TCR beta libraries were sequenced as 87-base-pair reads. In the paper's pipeline: A later analysis counted about 80 million unique TCR beta chains across the 550 to 700 repertoires, and about 10 million of these chains were shared by at least two donors. Raw reads were error-corrected and collapsed into unique sequences by a nearest-neighbor algorithm in which closely related sequences were merged to remove PCR and sequencing errors. V, D and J gene segments were assigned by aligning CDR3 sequences to IMGT reference sequences. Each retained sequence needed at least a six-nucleotide match to both a V gene segment and a J gene segment. A rearrangement was called productive if the CDR3 had no stop codons and remained in frame with V and J, and every other rearrangement was called non-productive. CDR3 was defined by IMGT convention, running from the second conserved V-encoded cysteine to the conserved J-encoded phenylalanine. The earlier analysis of a few hundred of the donors excluded any sequence lacking an unambiguous match to a single V gene segment. An earlier analysis of 587 of the donors classified V segments as functional when productive rearrangements were above 56.7% and as segregating when the standard deviation between donors was above 5%. A statistical classification framework was built to diagnose cytomegalovirus status from the catalog of TCR beta chain sequences. In a later analysis, TCR nucleotide sequences were compared against IMGT/GENE-DB human TR gene sequences so that V and J genes could be assigned. Using the TCRdist pipeline, a later analysis assigned CDR3 sequences along with most-parsimonious VDJ recombination scenarios. In a later analysis, each TCR beta chain was defined by its CDR3 amino acid sequence together with its V-gene family, and reads without a unique V-gene family were excluded. To address suspected cross-contamination and a sequencing artifact, a later analysis removed 450 to 700 highly shared, low-generation-probability nucleotide sequences. In a later analysis, a clonal expansion index for each public chain was calculated from normalized within-repertoire ranks of inferred template counts. A later analysis computed generation probabilities with a VDJ recombination model fitted to out-of-frame rearrangements, and checked the results against IGoR. In a later analysis, hypergeometric tests were used to score TCR-TCR, TCR-HLA and TCR-CMV co-occurrence, with a repertoire-size bias correction applied to TCR pairs. A later analysis estimated false discovery rates by permuting HLA or CMV assignments 20 times. In a later analysis, co-occurring TCRs were grouped with DBSCAN, and TCRdist sequence similarity was added when clustering was performed within HLA-allele-positive subsets. For co-occurrence clustering, repertoires with fewer than 30,000 or more than 120,000 public chains were excluded, along with five or six repertoires with anomalous nucleotide sharing. TCRdb mirrors the immuneACCESS table, restricted to in-frame sequences. Some clones are absent from its copies; in checked studies, under half trace to an unresolved V gene, and the reason for the others is unknown. That table gives V, J and clone size, and the DNA gave D and trimming. Across this sample there are about 100,000 clones, with about 70% seen only once. The ten largest make up roughly 3% of the sample.

This sequence was found in a female donor in good health and CMV-seropositive. The sequence links TRBV10-3 to TRBJ2-7; the D gene is perhaps TRBD1, from 6 matching bases. Sequenced material: PBMCs. The CDR3 corresponds to CAISAKTGTYEQYF. The DNA sequence reads TGTGCCATCAGTGCGAAGACAGGTACCTACGAGCAGTACTTC.